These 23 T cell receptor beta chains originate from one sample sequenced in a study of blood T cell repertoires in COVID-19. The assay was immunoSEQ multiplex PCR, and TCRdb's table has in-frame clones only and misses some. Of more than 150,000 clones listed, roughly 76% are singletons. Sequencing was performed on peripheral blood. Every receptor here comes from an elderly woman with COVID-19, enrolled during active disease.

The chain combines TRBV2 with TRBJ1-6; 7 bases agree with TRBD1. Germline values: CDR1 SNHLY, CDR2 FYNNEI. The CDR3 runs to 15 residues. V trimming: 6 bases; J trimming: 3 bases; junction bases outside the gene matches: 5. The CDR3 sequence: CASRRGQIYNSPLHF. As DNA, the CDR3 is TGTGCCAGCAGACGGGGACAGATCTATAATTCACCCCTCCACTTT.

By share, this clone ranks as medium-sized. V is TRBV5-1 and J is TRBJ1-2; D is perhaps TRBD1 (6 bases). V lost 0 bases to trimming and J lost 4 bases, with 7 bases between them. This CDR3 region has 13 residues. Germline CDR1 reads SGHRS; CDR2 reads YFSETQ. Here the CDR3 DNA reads TGCGCCAGCAGCTTGGACAGGGCCTATGGCTACACCTTC. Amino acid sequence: CASSLDRAYGYTF.

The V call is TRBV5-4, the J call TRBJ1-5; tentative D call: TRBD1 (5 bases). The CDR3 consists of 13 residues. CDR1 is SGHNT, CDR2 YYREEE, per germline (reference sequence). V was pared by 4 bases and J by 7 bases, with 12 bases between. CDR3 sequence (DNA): TGTGCCAGCAGCACCGACAGTTACCAGCCCCAGCATTTT. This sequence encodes CASSTDSYQPQHF.

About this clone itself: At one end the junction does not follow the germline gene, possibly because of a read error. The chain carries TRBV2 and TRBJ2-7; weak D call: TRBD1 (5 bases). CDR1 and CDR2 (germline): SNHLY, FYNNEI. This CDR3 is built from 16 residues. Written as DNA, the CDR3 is TGTGCCAGCAGTGAAGCTCGGACACAAGACTCCTACAAGCAGTACTTC. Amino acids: CASSEARTQDSYKQYF.

CDR3 nucleotides: TGTGCCAGCAGTTACTCGAGAACGGCGCGGGGCTACACCTTC. Translated, it gives CASSYSRTARGYTF. V gene TRBV6-2 or TRBV6-3 combines with J gene TRBJ1-2, with unresolved D. The CDR3 runs 14 residues. Between the trimmed V and J ends, which lost 0 bases and 8 bases, there was a span of 13 bases. The germline CDR1 and CDR2 sequences are MNHEY and SVGEGT.

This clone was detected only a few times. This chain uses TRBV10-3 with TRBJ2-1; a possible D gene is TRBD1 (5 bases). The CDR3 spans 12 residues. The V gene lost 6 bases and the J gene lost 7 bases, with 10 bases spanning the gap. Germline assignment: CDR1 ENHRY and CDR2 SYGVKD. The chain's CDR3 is CAISTKGNEQFF. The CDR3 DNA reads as TGTGCCATCAGCACCAAGGGGAATGAGCAGTTCTTC.

The CDR3 reads CAWSAGTGGGPDTQYF. The CDR3 nucleotides read TGTGCCTGGAGTGCCGGAACAGGGGGAGGACCAGATACGCAGTATTTT. This chain joins TRBV30 and TRBJ2-3, with 8 nucleotides matching TRBD1. The germline CDR1 and CDR2 sequences are GTSNPN and SVGIG (reference sequence). There are 16 residues in the CDR3. V trimming: 1 base; J trimming: 4 bases; junction bases outside the gene matches: 10.

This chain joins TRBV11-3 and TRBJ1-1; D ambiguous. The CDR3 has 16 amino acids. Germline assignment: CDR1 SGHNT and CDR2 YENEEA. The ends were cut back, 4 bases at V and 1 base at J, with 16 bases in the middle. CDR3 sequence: CASSSTSVLWNTEAFF. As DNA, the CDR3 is TGTGCCAGCAGCTCAACGTCAGTCTTATGGAACACTGAAGCTTTCTTT.

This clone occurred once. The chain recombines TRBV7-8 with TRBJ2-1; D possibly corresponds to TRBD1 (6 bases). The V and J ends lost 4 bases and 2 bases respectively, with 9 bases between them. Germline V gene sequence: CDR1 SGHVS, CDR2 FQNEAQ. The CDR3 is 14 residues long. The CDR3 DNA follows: TGTGCCAGCAGCTACAGGGAGCCCTACAATGAGCAGTTCTTC. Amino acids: CASSYREPYNEQFF.

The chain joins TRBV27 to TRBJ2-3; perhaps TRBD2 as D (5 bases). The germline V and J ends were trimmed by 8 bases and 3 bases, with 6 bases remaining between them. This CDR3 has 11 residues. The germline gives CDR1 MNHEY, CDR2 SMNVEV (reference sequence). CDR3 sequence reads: CASRGTDTQYF. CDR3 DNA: TGTGCCAGCCGAGGGACAGATACGCAGTATTTT.

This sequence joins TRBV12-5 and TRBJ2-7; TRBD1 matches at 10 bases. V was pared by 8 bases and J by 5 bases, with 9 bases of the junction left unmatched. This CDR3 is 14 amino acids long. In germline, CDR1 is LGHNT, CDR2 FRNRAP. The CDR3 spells CASQSRDRGHEQYF. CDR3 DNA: TGTGCTAGTCAATCCCGGGACAGGGGACACGAGCAGTACTTC.

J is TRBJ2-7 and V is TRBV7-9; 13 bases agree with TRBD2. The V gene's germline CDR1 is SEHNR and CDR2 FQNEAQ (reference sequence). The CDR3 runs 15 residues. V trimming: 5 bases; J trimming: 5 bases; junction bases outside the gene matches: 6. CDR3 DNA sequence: TGTGCCAGCAGCCTGACCGGGACTAGCGGGAACGAGCAGTACTTC. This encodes CASSLTGTSGNEQYF.

The CDR3 reads CASSPRQGSSPLHF. The CDR3 region has the DNA TGTGCCAGCAGTCCCCGACAGGGTTCTTCACCCCTCCACTTT. V gene TRBV5-8 combines with J gene TRBJ1-6; 7 bases agree with TRBD1. Trimming took 5 bases from V and 9 from J; bases not matched to a gene: 8. Germline assignment: CDR1 SGHTS and CDR2 YDEGEE. This CDR3 is built from 14 residues.

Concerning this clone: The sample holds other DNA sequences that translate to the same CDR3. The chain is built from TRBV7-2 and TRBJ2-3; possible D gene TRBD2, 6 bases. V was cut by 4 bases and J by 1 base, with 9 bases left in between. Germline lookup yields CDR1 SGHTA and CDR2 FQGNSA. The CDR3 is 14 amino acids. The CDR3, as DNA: TGTGCCAGCAGCTCGCCGGGAGGCACAGATACGCAGTATTTT. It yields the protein CASSSPGGTDTQYF.

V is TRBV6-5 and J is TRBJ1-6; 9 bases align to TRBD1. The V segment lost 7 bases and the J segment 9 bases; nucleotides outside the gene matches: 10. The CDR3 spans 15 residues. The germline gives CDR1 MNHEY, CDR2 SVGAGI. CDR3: CASMLFLTGGSPLHF. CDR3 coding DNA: TGTGCCAGCATGCTGTTTCTGACAGGGGGTTCACCCCTCCACTTT.

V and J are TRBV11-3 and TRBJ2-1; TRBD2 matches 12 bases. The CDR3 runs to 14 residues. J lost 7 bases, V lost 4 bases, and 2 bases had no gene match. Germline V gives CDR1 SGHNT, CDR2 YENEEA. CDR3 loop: CASSSGLAGNEQFF. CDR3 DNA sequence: TGTGCCAGCAGCTCAGGACTAGCGGGGAATGAGCAGTTCTTC.

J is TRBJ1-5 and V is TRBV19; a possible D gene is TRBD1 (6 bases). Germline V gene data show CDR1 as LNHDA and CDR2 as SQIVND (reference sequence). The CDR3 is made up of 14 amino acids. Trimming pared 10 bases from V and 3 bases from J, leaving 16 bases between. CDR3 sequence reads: CAIRPRGANQPQHF. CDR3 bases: TGTGCCATCAGGCCACGGGGGGCCAATCAGCCCCAGCATTTT. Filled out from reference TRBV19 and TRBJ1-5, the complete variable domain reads DGGITQSPKYLFRKEGQNVTLSCEQNLNHDAMYWYRQDPGQGLRLIYYSQIVNDFQKGDIAEGYSVSREKKESFPLTVTSAQKNPTAFYLCAIRPRGANQPQHFGDGTRLSIL.

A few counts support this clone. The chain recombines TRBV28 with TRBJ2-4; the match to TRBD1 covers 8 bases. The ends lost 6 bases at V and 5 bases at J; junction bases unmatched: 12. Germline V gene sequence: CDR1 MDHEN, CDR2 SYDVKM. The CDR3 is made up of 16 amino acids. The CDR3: CASSTTGGKPQNIQYF. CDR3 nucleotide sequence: TGTGCCAGCAGCACCACAGGGGGAAAGCCTCAAAACATTCAGTACTTC.

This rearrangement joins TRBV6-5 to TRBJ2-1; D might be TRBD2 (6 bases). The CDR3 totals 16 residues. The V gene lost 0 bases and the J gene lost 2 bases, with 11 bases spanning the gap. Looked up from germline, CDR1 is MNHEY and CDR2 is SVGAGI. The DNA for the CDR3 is TGTGCCAGCAGTTACTCCGGGGCGGGGACCTACAATGAGCAGTTCTTC. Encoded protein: CASSYSGAGTYNEQFF.

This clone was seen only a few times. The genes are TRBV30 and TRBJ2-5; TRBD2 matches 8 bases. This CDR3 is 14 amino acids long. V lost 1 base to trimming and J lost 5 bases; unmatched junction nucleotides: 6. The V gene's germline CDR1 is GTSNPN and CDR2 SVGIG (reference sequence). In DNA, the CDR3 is TGTGCCTGGAGTGCCGGGGGGGGCGCGGAGACCCAGTACTTC. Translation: CAWSAGGGAETQYF.

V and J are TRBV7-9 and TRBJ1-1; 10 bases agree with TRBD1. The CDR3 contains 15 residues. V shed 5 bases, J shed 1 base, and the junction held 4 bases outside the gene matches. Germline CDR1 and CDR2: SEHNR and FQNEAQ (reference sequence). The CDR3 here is CASSHRTGGNTEAFF. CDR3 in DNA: TGTGCCAGCAGCCACCGGACAGGGGGGAACACTGAAGCTTTCTTT.

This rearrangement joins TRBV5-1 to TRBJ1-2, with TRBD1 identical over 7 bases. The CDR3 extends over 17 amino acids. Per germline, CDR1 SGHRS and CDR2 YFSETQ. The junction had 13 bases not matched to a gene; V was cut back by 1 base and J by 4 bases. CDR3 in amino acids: CASSLRMTGSSVYGYTF. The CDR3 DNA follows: TGCGCCAGCAGCTTGCGGATGACAGGGTCCTCGGTCTATGGCTACACCTTC.

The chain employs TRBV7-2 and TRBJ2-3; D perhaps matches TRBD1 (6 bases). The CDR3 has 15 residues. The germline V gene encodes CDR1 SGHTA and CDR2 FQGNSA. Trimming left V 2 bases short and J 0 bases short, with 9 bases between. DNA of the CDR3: TGTGCCAGCAGCTTAAATACAGGGAGCACAGATACGCAGTATTTT. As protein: CASSLNTGSTDTQYF.